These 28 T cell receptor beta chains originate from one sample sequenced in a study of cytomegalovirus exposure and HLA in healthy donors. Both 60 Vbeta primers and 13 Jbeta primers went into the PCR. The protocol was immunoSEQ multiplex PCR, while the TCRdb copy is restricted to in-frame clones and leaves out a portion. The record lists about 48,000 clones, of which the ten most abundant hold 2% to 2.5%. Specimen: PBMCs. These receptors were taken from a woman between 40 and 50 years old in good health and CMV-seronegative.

CDR3 amino acids: CASSPTGGASYEQYF. CDR3 nucleotides: TGTGCCAGCTCACCGACAGGGGGCGCCTCCTACGAGCAGTACTTC. V and J are TRBV18 and TRBJ2-7; the match to TRBD1 covers 10 bases. CDR3 size: 15 residues. CDR1 is KGHSH, CDR2 LQKENI, per germline. V gave up 3 bases and J gave up 0 bases; unmatched junction bases: 2. Based on the CDR3 plus reference TRBV18 and TRBJ2-7, the full variable domain is NAGVMQNPRHLVRRRGQEARLRCSPMKGHSHVYWYRQLPEEGLKFMVYLQKENIIDESGMPKERFSAEFPKEGPSILRIQQVVRGDSAAYFCASSPTGGASYEQYFGPGTRLTVT.

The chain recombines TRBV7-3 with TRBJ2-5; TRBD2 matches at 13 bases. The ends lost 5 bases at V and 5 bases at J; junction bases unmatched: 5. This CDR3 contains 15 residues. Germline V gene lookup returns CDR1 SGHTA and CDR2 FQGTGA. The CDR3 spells CASSQLAGGPETQYF. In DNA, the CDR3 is TGTGCCAGCAGCCAACTAGCGGGAGGGCCGGAGACCCAGTACTTC. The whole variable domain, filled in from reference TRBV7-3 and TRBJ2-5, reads GAGVSQTPSNKVTEKGKYVELRCDPISGHTALYWYRQSLGQGPEFLIYFQGTGAADDSGLPNDRFFAVRPEGSVSTLKIQRTERGDSAVYLCASSQLAGGPETQYFGPGTRLLVL.

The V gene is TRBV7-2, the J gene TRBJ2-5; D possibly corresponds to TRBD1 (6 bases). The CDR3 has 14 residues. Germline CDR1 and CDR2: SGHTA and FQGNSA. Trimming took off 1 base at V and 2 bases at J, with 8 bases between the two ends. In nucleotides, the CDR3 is TGTGCCAGCAGCTTAGAAGGGGGTCAAGAGACCCAGTACTTC. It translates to CASSLEGGQETQYF.

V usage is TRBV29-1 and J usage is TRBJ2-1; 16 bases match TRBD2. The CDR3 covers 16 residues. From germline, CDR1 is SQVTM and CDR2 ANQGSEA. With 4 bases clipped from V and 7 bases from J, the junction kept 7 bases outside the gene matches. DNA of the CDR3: TGCAGCGTTGGGGGACTAGCGGGAGGGCCAGGGAATGAGCAGTTCTTC. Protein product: CSVGGLAGGPGNEQFF.

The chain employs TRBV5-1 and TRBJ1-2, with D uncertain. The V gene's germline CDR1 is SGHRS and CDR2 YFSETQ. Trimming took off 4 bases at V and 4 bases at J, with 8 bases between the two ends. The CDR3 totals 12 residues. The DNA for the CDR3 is TGCGCCAGCAGCATCGAGGGCTATGGCTACACCTTC. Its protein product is CASSIEGYGYTF. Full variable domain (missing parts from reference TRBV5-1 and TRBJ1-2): KAGVTQTPRYLIKTRGQQVTLSCSPISGHRSVSWYQQTPGQGLQFLFEYFSETQRNKGNFPGRFSGRQFSNSRSEMNVSTLELGDSALYLCASSIEGYGYTFGSGTRLTVV.

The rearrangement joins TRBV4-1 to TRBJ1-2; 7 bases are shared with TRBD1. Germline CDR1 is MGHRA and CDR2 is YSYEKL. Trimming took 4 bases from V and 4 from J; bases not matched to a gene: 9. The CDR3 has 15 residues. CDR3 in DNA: TGCGCCAGCAGCCCTTACAGGGGTGAGACCTATGGCTACACCTTC. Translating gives CASSPYRGETYGYTF.

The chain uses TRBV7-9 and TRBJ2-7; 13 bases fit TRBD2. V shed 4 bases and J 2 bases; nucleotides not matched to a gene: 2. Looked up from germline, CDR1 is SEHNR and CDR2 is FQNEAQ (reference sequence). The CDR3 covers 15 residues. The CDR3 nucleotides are TGTGCCAGCAGCTCCGGACTAGCGGGAGCCTACGAGCAGTACTTC. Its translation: CASSSGLAGAYEQYF.

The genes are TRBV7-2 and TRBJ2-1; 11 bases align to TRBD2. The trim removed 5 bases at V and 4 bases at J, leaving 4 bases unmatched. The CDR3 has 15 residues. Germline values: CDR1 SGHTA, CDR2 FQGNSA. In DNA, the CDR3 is TGTGCCAGCAGCGGGGGACTAGCGGCTTACAATGAGCAGTTCTTC. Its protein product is CASSGGLAAYNEQFF.

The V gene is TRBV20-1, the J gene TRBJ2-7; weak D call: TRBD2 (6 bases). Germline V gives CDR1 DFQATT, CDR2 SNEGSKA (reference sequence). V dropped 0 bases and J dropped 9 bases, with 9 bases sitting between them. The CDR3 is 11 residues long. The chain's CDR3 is CSARDRGRQYF. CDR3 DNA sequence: TGCAGTGCTAGAGATCGGGGGAGGCAGTACTTC.

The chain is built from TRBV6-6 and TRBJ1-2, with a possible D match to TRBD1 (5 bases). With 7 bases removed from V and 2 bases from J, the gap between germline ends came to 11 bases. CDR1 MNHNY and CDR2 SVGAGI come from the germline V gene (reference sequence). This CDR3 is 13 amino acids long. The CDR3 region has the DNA TGTGCCAGCACCGCTCAGGGAAACTATGGCTACACCTTC. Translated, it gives CASTAQGNYGYTF.

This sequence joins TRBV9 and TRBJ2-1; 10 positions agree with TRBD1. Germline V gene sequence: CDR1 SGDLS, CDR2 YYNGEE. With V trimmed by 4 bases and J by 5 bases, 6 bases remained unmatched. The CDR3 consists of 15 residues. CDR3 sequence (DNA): TGTGCCAGCAGCCCGACCGGGACAGGGGACAATGAGCAGTTCTTC. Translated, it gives CASSPTGTGDNEQFF.

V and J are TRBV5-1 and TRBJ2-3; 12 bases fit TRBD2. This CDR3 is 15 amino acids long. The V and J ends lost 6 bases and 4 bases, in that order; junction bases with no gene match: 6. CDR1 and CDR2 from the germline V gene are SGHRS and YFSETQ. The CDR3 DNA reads TGCGCCAGCACGACTAGCGGGAGCGGAGCAGATACGCAGTATTTT. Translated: CASTTSGSGADTQYF.

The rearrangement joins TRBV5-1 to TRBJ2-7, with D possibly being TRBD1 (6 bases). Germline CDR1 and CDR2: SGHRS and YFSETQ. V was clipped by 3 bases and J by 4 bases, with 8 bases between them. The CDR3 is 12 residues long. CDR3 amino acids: CASSSDSYEQYF. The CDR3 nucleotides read TGCGCCAGCAGCTCGGACAGTTACGAGCAGTACTTC.

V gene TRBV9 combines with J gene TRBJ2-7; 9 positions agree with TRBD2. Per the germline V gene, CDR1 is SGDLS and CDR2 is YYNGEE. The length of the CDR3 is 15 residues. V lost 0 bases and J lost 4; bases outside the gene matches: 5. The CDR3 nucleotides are TGTGCCAGCAGCGTAGGCCCTAGCGGGGATTACGAGCAGTACTTC. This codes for CASSVGPSGDYEQYF.

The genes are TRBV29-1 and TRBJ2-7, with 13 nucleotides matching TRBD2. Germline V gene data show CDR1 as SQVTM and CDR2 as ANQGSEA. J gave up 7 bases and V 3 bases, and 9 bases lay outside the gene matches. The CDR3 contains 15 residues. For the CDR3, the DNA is TGCAGCGTTGAGGGGACTAGCGGGGCGGGAGTGGAGCAGTACTTC. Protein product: CSVEGTSGAGVEQYF.

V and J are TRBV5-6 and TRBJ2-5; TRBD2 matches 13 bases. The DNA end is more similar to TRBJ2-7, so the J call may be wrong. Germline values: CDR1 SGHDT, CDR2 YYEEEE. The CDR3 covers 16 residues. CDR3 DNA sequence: TGTGCCAGCAGCGAGGGACTAGCGGGACGGGGGGGCGAGCAGTACTTC. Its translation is CASSEGLAGRGGEQYF.

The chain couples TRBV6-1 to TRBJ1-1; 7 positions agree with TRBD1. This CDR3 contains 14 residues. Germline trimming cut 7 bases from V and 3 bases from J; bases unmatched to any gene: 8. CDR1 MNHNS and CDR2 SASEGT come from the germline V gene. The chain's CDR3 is CASMEGARDTEAFF. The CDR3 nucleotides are TGTGCCAGCATGGAGGGGGCGCGGGACACTGAAGCTTTCTTT.

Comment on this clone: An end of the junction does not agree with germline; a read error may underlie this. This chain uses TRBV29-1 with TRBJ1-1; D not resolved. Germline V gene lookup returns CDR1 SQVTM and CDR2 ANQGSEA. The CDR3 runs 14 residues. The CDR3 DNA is TGCAGCGTTAGAGGTGAAGGCATGAACACTGAAGATTTCTTT. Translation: CSVRGEGMNTEDFF.

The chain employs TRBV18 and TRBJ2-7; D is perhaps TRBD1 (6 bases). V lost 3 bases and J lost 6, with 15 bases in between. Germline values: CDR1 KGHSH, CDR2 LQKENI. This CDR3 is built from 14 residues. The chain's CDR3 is CASSPRQVEGEQYF. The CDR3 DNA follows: TGTGCCAGCTCACCCAGACAGGTAGAGGGCGAGCAGTACTTC.

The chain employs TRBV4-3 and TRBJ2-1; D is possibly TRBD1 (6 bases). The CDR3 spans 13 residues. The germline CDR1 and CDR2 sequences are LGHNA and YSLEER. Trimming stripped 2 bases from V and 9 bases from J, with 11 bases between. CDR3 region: CASSQSRGREQFF. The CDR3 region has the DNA TGCGCCAGCAGCCAAAGCAGGGGACGTGAGCAGTTCTTC.

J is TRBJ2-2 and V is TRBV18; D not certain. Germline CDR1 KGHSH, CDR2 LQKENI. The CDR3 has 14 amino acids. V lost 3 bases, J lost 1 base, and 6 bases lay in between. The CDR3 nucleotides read TGTGCCAGCTCACCCCGACAGAACACCGGGGAGCTGTTTTTT. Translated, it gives CASSPRQNTGELFF.

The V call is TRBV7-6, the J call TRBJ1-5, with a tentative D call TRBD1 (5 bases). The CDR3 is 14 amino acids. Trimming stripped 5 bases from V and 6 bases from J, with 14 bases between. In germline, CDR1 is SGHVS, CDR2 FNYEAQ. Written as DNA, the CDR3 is TGTGCCAGCAGCCCCGAGGTCAGGGTTCAGCCCCAGCATTTT. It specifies CASSPEVRVQPQHF.

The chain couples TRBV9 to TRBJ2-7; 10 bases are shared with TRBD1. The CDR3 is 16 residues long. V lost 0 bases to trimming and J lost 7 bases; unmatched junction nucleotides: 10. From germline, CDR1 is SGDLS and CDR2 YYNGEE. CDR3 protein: CASSVEPGQGGEEQYF. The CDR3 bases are TGTGCCAGCAGCGTAGAGCCCGGACAGGGGGGAGAGGAGCAGTACTTC.

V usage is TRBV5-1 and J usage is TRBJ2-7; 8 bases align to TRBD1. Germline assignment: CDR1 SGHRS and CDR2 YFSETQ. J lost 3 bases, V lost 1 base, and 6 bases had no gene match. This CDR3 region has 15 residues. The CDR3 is CASSLRGQVDYEQYF. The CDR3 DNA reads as TGCGCCAGCAGCTTGAGGGGACAGGTTGACTACGAGCAGTACTTC.

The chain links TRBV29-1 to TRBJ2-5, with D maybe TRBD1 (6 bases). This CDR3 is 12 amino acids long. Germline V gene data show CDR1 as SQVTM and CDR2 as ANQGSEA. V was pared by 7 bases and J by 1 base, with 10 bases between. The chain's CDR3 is CSGWDTQETQYF. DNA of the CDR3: TGCAGCGGGTGGGACACCCAAGAGACCCAGTACTTC.

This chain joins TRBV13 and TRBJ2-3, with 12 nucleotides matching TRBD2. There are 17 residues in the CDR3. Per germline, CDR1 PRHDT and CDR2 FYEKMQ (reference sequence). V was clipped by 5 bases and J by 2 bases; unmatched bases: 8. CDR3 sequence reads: CASSLRTSGAHTDTQYF. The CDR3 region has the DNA TGTGCCAGCAGCCTCAGGACTAGCGGGGCCCACACAGATACGCAGTATTTT.

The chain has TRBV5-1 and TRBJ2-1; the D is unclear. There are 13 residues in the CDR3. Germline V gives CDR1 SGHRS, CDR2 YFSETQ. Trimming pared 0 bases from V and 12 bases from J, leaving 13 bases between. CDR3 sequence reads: CASSLVILSGQFF. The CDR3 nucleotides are TGCGCCAGCAGCTTGGTCATACTATCGGGGCAGTTCTTC. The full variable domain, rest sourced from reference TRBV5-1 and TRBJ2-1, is KAGVTQTPRYLIKTRGQQVTLSCSPISGHRSVSWYQQTPGQGLQFLFEYFSETQRNKGNFPGRFSGRQFSNSRSEMNVSTLELGDSALYLCASSLVILSGQFFGPGTRLTVL.

DNA of the CDR3: TGTGCCAGTGGACAGTCTAACTATGGCTACACCTTC. It encodes CASGQSNYGYTF. The rearrangement uses TRBV5-5 and TRBJ1-2, with a tentative D call TRBD1 (6 bases). The length of the CDR3 is 12 residues. Germline V CDR1 and CDR2: SGHKS, YYEKEE (reference sequence). Between the trimmed V and J ends, which lost 8 bases and 0 bases, there was a span of 8 bases. The full variable domain, with the rest looked up from reference TRBV5-5 and TRBJ1-2, is DAGVTQSPTHLIKTRGQQVTLRCSPISGHKSVSWYQQVLGQGPQFIFQYYEKEERGRGNFPDRFSARQFPNYSSELNVNALLLGDSALYLCASGQSNYGYTFGSGTRLTVV.